The 4 T cell receptor beta chains given below trace back to one sample, sequenced in a study of cytomegalovirus exposure and HLA in healthy donors. PCR amplification relied on 60 Vbeta primers (plus 13 Jbeta primers). The assay was immunoSEQ multiplex PCR, and TCRdb's table has in-frame clones only and misses some. The data show 5,500 to 8,000 clones, 51% seen once. The sample was PBMCs. These receptors all come from a man aged 30-40 years in good health and CMV-seropositive.

This chain links TRBV13 with TRBJ1-2; possible D gene TRBD1, 5 bases. Trimming took 7 bases from V and 6 from J, leaving 15 bases between them. Per the germline V gene, CDR1 is PRHDT and CDR2 is FYEKMQ (reference sequence). This CDR3 comprises 13 residues. In nucleotides, the CDR3 is TGTGCCAGCAAGGCCCGGGGCGGGGATGGCTACACCTTC. Its protein product is CASKARGGDGYTF.

This rearrangement joins TRBV30 to TRBJ2-7, with D possibly TRBD1 on 5 matching bases. The CDR3 has 12 residues. CDR1 and CDR2 from the germline V gene are GTSNPN and SVGIG (reference sequence). Trimming took 0 bases from V and 5 from J, leaving 8 bases between them. Here the CDR3 reads CAWSVAGNEQYF. The CDR3 coding sequence is TGTGCCTGGAGTGTAGCAGGGAACGAGCAGTACTTC.

This clone has just a few counts. V is TRBV11-2 and J is TRBJ1-2; no clear D gene. The V and J ends lost 5 bases and 4 bases respectively, with 11 bases between them. Germline lookup yields CDR1 SGHAT and CDR2 FQNNGV. There are 13 residues in the CDR3. As DNA, the CDR3 is TGTGCCAGCAGCCCGCGGGCCACCTATGGCTACACCTTC. Translating it yields CASSPRATYGYTF.

The chain carries TRBV9 and TRBJ1-1, with 7 bases lining up with TRBD1. Germline-derived CDR1 and CDR2 are SGDLS and YYNGEE. Trimming removed 0 bases from V and 7 bases from J; junction bases left unmatched: 6. This CDR3 has 14 residues. The CDR3 sequence: CASSVADRPFEAFF. In nucleotides, the CDR3 is TGTGCCAGCAGCGTAGCGGACAGGCCATTTGAAGCTTTCTTT. Full variable domain (rest looked up from reference TRBV9 and TRBJ1-1): DSGVTQTPKHLITATGQRVTLRCSPRSGDLSVYWYQQSLDQGLQFLIQYYNGEERAKGNILERFSAQQFPDLHSELNLSSLELGDSALYFCASSVADRPFEAFFGQGTRLTVV.